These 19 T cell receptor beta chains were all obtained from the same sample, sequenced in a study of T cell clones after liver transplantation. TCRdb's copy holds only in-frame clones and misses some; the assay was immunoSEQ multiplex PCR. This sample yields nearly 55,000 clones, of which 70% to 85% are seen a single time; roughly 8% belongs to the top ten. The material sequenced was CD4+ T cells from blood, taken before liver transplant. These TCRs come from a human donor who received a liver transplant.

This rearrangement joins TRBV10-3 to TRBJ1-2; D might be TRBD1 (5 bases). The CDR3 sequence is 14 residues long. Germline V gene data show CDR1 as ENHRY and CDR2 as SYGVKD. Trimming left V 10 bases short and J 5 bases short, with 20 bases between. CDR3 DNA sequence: TGTGCCAGCAGCCCGGTTGGGGCAGAGTATGGCTACACCTTC. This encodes CASSPVGAEYGYTF.

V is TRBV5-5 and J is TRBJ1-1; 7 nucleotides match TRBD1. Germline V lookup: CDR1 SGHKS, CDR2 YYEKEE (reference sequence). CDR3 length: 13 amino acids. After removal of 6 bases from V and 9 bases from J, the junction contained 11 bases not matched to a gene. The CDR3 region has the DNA TGTGCCAGCACCCTGGGGGGACAGAACCAAGCTTTCTTT. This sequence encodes CASTLGGQNQAFF.

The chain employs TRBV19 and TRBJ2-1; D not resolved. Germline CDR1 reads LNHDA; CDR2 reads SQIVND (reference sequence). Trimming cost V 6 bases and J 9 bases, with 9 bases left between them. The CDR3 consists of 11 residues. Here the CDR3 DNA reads TGTGCCAGTAGAGAACTTAGTGAGCAGTTCTTC. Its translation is CASRELSEQFF.

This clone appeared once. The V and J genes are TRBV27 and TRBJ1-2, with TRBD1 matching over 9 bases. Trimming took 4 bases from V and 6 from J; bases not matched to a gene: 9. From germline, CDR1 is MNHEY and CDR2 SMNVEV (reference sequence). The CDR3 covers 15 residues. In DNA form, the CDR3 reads TGTGCCAGCAGTTGGACAGGGGAAAGAAAAAATGGCTACACCTTC. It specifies CASSWTGERKNGYTF.

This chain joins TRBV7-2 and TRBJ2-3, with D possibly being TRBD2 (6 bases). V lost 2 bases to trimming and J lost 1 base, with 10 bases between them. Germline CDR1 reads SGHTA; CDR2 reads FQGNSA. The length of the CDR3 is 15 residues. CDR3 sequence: CASSLRGGGTDTQYF. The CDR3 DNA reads TGTGCCAGCAGCTTAAGGGGCGGGGGCACAGATACGCAGTATTTT. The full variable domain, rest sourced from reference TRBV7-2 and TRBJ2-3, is GAGVSQSPSNKVTEKGKDVELRCDPISGHTALYWYRQSLGQGLEFLIYFQGNSAPDKSGLPSDRFSAERTGGSVSTLTIQRTQQEDSAVYLCASSLRGGGTDTQYFGPGTRLTVL.

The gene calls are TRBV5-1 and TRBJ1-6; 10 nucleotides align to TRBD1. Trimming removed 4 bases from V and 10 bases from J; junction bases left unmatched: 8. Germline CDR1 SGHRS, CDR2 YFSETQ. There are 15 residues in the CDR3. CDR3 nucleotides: TGCGCCAGCAGCCGTGGGACAGGGGAACCCTCACCCCTCCACTTT. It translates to CASSRGTGEPSPLHF.

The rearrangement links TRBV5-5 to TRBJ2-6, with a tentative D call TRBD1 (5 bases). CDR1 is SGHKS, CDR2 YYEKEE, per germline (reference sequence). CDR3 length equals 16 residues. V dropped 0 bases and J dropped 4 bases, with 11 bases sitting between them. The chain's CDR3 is CASSLERQLGANVLTF. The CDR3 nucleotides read TGTGCCAGCAGCTTGGAGCGACAGCTAGGGGCCAACGTCCTGACTTTC.

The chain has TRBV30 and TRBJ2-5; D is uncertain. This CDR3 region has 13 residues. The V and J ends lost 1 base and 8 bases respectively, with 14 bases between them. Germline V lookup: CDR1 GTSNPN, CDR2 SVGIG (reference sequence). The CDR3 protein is CAWSGGPVGTQYF. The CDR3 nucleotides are TGTGCCTGGAGTGGAGGCCCGGTGGGCACCCAGTACTTC.

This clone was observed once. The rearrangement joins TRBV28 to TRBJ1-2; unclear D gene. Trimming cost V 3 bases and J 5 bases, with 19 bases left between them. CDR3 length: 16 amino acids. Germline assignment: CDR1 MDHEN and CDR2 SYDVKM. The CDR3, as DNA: TGTGCCAGCAGTTTCCTCCGGTACCGCCGTGGTTATGGCTACACCTTC. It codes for CASSFLRYRRGYGYTF.

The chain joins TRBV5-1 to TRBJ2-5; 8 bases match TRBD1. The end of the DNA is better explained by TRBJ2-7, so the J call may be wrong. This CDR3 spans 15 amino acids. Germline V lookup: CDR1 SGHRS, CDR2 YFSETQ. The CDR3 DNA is TGCGCCAGCAGCCCAGGACAGGGAGGCTACTACGAGCAGTACTTC. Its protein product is CASSPGQGGYYEQYF.

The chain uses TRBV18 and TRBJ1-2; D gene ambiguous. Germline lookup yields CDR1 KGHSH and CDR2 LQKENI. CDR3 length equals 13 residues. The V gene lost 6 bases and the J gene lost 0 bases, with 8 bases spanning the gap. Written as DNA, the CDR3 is TGTGCCAGCTCGGACCAAGCTAACTATGGCTACACCTTC. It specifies CASSDQANYGYTF.

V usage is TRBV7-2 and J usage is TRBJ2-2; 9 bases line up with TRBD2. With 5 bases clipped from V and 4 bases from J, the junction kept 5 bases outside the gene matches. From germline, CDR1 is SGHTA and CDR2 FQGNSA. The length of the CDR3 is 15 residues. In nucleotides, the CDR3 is TGTGCCAGCAGCCGGTCACTAGCGGGCACCGGGGAGCTGTTTTTT. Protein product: CASSRSLAGTGELFF.

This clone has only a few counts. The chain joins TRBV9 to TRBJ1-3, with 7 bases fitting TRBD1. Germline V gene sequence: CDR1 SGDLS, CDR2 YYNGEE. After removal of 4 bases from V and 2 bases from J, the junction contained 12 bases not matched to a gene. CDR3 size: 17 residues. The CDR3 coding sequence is TGTGCCAGCAGCCCCGGGACAGCAACCCCACCTGGAAACACCATATATTTT. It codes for CASSPGTATPPGNTIYF.

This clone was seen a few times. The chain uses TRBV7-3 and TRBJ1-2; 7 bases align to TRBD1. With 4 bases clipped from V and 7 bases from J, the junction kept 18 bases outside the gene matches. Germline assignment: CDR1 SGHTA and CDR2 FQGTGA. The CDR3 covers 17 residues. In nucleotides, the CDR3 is TGTGCCAGCAGCTCTGAGGGACAGACCTTCGATGGTGGTGGCTACACCTTC. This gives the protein CASSSEGQTFDGGGYTF.

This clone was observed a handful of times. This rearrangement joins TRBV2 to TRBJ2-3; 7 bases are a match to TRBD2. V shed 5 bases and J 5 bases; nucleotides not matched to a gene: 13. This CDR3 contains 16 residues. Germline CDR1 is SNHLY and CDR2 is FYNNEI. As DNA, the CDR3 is TGTGCCAGCAGTTCCGCTGGACTAGGATCGCGAGATACGCAGTATTTT. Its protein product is CASSSAGLGSRDTQYF.

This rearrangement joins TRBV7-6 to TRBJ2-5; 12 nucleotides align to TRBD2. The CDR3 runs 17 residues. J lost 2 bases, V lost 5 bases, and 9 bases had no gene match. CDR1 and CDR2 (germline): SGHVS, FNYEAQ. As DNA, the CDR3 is TGTGCCAGCAGCCGGACTAGCGGGATGGAGTTTCAAGAGACCCAGTACTTC. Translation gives CASSRTSGMEFQETQYF.

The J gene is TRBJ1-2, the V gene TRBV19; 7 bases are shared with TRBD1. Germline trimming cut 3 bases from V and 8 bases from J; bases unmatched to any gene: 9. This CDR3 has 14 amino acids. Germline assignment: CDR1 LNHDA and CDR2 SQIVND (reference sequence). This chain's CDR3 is CASSISQGSGGYTF. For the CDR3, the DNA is TGTGCCAGTAGTATTTCACAGGGGAGTGGGGGCTACACCTTC.

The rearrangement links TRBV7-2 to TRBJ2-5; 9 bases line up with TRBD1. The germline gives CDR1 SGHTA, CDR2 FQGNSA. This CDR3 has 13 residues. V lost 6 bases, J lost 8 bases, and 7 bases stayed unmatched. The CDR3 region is CASRSGTGYTQYF. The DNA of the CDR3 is TGTGCCAGCAGGTCCGGGACAGGGTATACCCAGTACTTC.

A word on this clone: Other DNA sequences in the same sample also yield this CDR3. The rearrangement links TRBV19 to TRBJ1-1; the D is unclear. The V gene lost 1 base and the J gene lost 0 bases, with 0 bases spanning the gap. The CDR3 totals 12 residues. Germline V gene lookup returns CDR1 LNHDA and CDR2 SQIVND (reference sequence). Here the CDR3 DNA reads TGTGCCAGTAGTATAGTGAACACTGAAGCTTTCTTT. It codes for CASSIVNTEAFF.